The TCR beta chain under discussion was sequenced for a study of T-cell memory formation after mild COVID-19. Study conclusions and caveats: Among clones peaking at day 37 in the second wave, SARS-CoV-2 specificity remained unconfirmed.

To note about this clonotype: The antigen is not known.

This CDR3 is 13 amino acids long. V lost 8 bases, J lost 3 bases, and 14 bases lay in between. The germline V gene has CDR1 MNHNS and CDR2 SASEGT. TCRdb processed the 5' RACE reads anew with MiXCR; each CDR3 protein has one entry. The sample lists roughly 350,000 distinct CDR3 sequences, around 21% occurring once. The material sequenced was PBMCs or a T cell subset sorted from them (not recorded which). This TCR derives from an adult woman who had mild COVID-19 (a few samples of this study predate the infection). Cell type and time point are not known. The V call is TRBV6-1, the J call TRBJ2-7; D not certain. The CDR3 DNA reads TGTGCCAGCCGACACTCAAGGCTCTACGAGCAGTACTTC. Translation: CASRHSRLYEQYF.